The clone carrying this T cell receptor (beta chain) was seen once. The source of the sample is a study of technical replicates of blood from a handful of donors. The germline CDR1 and CDR2 sequences are LNHDA and SQIVND (reference sequence). Germline trimming cut 6 bases from V and 1 base from J; bases unmatched to any gene: 4. The CDR3 sequence is 15 residues long. The table came from immunoSEQ multiplex PCR; TCRdb's copy has only in-frame clones and leaves some out. The sample lists about 88,000 clones; roughly 94% were seen once. The receptor was isolated from a human donor in good health. The sequenced sample consisted of T cells isolated from PBMCs. The chain carries TRBV19 and TRBJ1-5; 9 bases align to TRBD1. Here the CDR3 DNA reads TGTGCCAGTAGGCTACAGGGGGCAAGCAATCAGCCCCAGCATTTT. Translation: CASRLQGASNQPQHF.